The present entry profiles one TCR beta chain with its context. This specimen comes from a study of cytomegalovirus exposure and HLA in healthy donors. Germline V gene lookup returns CDR1 ENHRY and CDR2 SYGVKD. The CDR3 extends over 15 amino acids. Trimming shortened V by 7 bases and J by 8 bases, and 23 bases separated the two germline ends. Researchers ran the PCR with 60 Vbeta and 13 Jbeta primers. Here immunoSEQ multiplex PCR was the method, and the copy in TCRdb shows in-frame clones only, minus some. The data hold over 80,000 clones, with around 85% observed a single time. This TCR derives from a man between 35 and 55 years old in good health and CMV-seropositive. What was sequenced was PBMCs. The chain joins TRBV10-3 to TRBJ1-1; a possible D gene is TRBD1 (5 bases). The CDR3 spells CAIKTPTAGDGEAFF. As DNA, the CDR3 is TGTGCCATCAAAACCCCGACAGCGGGGGATGGAGAAGCTTTCTTT.